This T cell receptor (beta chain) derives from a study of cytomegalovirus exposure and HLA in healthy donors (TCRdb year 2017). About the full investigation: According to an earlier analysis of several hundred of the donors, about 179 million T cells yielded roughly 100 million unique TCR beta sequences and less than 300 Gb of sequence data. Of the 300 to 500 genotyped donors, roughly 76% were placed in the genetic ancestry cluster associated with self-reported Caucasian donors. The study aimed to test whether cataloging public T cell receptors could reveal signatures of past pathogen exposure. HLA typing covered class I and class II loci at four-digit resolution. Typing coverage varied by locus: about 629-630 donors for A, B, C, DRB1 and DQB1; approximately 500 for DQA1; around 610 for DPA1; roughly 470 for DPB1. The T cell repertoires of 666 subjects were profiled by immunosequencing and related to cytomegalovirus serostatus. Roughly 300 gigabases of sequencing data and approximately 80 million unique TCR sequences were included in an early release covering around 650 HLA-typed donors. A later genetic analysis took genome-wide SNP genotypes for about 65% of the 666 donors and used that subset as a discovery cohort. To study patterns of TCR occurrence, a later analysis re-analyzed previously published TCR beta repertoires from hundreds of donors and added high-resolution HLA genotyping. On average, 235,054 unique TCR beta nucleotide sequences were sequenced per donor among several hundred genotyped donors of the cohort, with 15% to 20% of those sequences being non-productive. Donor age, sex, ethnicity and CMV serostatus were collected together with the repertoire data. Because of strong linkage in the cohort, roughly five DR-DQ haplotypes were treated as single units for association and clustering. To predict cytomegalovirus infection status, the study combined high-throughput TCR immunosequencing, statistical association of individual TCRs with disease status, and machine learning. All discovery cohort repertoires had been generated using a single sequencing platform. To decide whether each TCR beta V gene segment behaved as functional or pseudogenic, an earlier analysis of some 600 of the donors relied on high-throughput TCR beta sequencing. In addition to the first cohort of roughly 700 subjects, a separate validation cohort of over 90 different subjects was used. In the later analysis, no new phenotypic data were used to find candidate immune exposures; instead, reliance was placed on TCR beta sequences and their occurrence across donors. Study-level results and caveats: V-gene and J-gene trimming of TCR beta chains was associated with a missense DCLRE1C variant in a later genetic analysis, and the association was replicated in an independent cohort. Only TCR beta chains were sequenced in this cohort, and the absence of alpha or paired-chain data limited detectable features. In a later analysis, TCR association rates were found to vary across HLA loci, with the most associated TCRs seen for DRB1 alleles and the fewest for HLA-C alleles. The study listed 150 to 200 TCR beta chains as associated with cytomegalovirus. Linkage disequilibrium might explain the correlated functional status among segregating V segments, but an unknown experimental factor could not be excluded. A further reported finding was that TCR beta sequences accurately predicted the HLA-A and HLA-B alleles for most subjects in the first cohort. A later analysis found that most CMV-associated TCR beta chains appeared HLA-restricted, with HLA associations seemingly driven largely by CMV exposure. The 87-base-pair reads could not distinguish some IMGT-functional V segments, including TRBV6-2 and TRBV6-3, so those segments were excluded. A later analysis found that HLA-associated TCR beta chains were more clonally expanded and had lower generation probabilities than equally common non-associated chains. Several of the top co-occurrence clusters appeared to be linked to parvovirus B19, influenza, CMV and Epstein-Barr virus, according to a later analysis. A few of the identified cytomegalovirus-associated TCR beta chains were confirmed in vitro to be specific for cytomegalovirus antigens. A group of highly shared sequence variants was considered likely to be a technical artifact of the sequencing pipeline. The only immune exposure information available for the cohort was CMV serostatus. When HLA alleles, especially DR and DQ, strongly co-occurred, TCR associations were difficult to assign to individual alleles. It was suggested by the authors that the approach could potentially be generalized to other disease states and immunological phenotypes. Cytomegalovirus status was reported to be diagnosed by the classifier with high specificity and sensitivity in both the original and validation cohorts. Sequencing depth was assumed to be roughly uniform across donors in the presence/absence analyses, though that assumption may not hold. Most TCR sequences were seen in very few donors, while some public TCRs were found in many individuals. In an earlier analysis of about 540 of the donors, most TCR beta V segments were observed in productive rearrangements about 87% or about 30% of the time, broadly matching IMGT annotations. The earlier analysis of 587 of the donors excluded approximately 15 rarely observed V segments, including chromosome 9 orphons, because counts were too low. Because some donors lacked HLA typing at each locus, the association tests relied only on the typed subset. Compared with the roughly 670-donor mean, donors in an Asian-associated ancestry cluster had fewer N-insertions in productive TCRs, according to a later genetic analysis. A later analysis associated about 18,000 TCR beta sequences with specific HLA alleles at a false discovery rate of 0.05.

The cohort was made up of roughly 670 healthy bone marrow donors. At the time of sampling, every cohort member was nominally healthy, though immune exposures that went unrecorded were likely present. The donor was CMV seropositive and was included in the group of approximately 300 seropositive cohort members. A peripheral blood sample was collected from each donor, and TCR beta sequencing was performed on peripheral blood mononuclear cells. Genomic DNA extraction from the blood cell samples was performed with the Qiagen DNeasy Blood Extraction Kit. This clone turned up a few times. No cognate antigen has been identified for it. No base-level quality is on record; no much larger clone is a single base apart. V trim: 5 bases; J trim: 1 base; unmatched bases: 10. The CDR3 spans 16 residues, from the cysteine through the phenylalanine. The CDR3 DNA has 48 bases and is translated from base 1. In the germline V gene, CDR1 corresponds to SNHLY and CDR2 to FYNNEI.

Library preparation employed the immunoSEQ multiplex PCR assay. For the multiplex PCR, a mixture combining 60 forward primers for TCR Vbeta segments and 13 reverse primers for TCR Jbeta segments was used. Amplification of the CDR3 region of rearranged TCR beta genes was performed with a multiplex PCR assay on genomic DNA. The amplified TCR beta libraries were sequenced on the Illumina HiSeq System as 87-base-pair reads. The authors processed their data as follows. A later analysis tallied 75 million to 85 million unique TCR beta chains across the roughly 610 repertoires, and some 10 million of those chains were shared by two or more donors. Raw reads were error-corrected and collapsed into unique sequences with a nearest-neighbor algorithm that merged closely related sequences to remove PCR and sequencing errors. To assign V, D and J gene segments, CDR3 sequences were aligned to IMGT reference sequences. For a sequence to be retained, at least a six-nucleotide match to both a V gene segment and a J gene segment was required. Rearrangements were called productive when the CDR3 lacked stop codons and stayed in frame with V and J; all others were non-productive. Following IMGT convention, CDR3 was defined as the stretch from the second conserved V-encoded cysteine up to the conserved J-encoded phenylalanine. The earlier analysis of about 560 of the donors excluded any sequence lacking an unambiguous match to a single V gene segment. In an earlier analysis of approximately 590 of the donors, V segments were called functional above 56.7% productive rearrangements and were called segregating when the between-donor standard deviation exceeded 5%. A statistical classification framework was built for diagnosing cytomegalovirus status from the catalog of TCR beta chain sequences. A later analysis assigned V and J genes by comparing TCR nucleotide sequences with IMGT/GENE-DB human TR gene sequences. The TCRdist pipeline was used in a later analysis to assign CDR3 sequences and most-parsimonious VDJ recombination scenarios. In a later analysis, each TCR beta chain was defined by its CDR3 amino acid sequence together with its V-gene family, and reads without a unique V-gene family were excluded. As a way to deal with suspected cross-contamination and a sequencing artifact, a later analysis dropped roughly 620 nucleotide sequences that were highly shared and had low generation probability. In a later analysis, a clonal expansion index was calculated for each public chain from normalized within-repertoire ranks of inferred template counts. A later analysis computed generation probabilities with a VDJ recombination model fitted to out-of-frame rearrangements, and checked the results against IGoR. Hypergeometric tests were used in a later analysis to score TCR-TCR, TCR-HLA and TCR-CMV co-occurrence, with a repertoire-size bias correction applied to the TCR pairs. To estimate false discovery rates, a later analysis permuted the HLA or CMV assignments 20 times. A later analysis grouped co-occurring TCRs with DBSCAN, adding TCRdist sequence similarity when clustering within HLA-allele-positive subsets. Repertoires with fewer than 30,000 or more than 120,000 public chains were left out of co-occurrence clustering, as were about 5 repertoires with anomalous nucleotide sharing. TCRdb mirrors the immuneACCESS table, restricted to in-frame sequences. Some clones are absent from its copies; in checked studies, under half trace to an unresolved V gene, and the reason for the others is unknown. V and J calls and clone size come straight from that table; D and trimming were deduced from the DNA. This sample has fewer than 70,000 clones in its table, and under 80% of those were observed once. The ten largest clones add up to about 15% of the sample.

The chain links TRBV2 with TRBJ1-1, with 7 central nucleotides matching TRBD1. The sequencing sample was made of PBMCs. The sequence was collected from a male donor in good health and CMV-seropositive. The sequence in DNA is TGTGCCAGCAGTCCTACCGCGACAGGGAAGAACACTGAAGCTTTCTTT. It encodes CASSPTATGKNTEAFF.